Below, 17 T cell receptor beta chains from the same sample are listed, as sequenced in a study of blood T cell repertoires in COVID-19. The protocol was immunoSEQ multiplex PCR, while the TCRdb copy is restricted to in-frame clones and leaves out a portion. The data show 30,000 or so clones, nearly 90% seen once. The sample was peripheral blood. The receptors were sampled from a man between 60 and 75 years old with active COVID-19.

V and J are TRBV5-6 and TRBJ1-2; TRBD1 might be the D (5 bases). This CDR3 has 14 amino acids. Germline CDR1 reads SGHDT; CDR2 reads YYEEEE. Trimming removed 4 bases from V and 8 bases from J, with 18 bases in between. The CDR3 spells CASSPGRGDIGYTF. The CDR3 DNA sequence: TGTGCCAGCAGCCCCGGGAGAGGGGATATCGGCTACACCTTC.

J is TRBJ2-1 and V is TRBV5-1; TRBD2 is a possible D gene (6 bases). V was trimmed by 0 bases and J by 8 bases, leaving 12 bases between them. Germline V CDR1 and CDR2: SGHRS, YFSETQ. This CDR3 is 14 amino acids long. The CDR3 DNA sequence: TGCGCCAGCAGCTTGGCAGCAGGGACTGATGAGCAGTTCTTC. This sequence encodes CASSLAAGTDEQFF.

The chain combines TRBV29-1 with TRBJ2-5; unclear D gene. The CDR3 loop spans 12 amino acids. Trimming took 3 bases from V and 3 from J, leaving 8 bases between them. Germline V gene data show CDR1 as SQVTM and CDR2 as ANQGSEA. The CDR3 is CSVENTEETQYF. The CDR3 DNA reads TGCAGCGTTGAGAACACAGAAGAGACCCAGTACTTC. The full variable domain, in which reference TRBV29-1 and TRBJ2-5 provide the parts outside the CDR3, is SAVISQKPSRDICQRGTSLTIQCQVDSQVTMMFWYRQQPGQSLTLIATANQGSEATYESGFVIDKFPISRPNLTFSTLTVSNMSPEDSSIYLCSVENTEETQYFGPGTRLLVL.

The rearrangement joins TRBV28 to TRBJ2-3, with TRBD2 matching 8 bases. This CDR3 spans 14 amino acids. The germline CDR1 and CDR2 sequences are MDHEN and SYDVKM. The V gene end was trimmed by 7 bases and the J gene end by 1 base; junction bases not matched to a gene: 4. CDR3 sequence (DNA): TGTGCCAGCACCCGGGGGGGTGGCACAGATACGCAGTATTTT. Encoded protein: CASTRGGGTDTQYF.

The V and J genes are TRBV7-3 and TRBJ1-1; maybe TRBD1 (5 bases). Germline assignment: CDR1 SGHTA and CDR2 FQGTGA. The CDR3 is made up of 15 amino acids. Trimming left V 5 bases short and J 1 base short, with 14 bases between. The CDR3 DNA sequence: TGTGCCAGCAGCCCGGCGGGCGGGACGAACACTGAAGCTTTCTTT. Translating gives CASSPAGGTNTEAFF. Looking up the rest from reference TRBV7-3 and TRBJ1-1 gives the full variable domain: GAGVSQTPSNKVTEKGKYVELRCDPISGHTALYWYRQSLGQGPEFLIYFQGTGAADDSGLPNDRFFAVRPEGSVSTLKIQRTERGDSAVYLCASSPAGGTNTEAFFGQGTRLTVV.

The chain is built from TRBV2 and TRBJ1-4, with 7 bases aligning to TRBD1. The CDR3 covers 17 residues. The V and J ends lost 4 bases and 2 bases, in that order; junction bases with no gene match: 10. In germline, CDR1 is SNHLY, CDR2 FYNNEI. CDR3 sequence (DNA): TGTGCCAGCAGTGGGGGCGCAGGGGGTTCGACTAATGAAAAACTGTTTTTT. This codes for CASSGGAGGSTNEKLFF.

V is TRBV27 and J is TRBJ2-3; TRBD2 matches 9 bases. Unmatched junction bases numbered 6, after V lost 1 base and J lost 4 bases. This CDR3 is 16 amino acids long. Looked up from germline, CDR1 is MNHEY and CDR2 is SMNVEV (reference sequence). The CDR3 reads CASSLYGGGVADTQYF. The CDR3, as DNA: TGTGCCAGCAGTTTATACGGCGGGGGGGTGGCAGATACGCAGTATTTT.

The DNA for the CDR3 is TGTGCCAGCAGCTTGGGACTAGGAGTCGAGCAGTACTTC. It specifies CASSLGLGVEQYF. The gene calls are TRBV11-2 and TRBJ2-7; 8 bases are shared with TRBD2. This CDR3 region has 13 residues. Trimming took 3 bases from V and 6 from J; bases not matched to a gene: 4. Germline V CDR1 and CDR2: SGHAT, FQNNGV.

The J gene is TRBJ1-5, the V gene TRBV6-6, with 9 positions matching TRBD1. Losses at the gene ends were 6 bases for V and 6 bases for J; bases not matched to a gene: 6. Germline V gene sequence: CDR1 MNHNY, CDR2 SVGAGI (reference sequence). CDR3 length: 14 amino acids. CDR3 amino acids: CASSQGQGSQPQHF. The CDR3, as DNA: TGTGCCAGCAGCCAAGGACAGGGGAGTCAGCCCCAGCATTTT.

V is TRBV2 and J is TRBJ1-2; 9 nucleotides line up with TRBD1. The CDR3 length is 17 residues. CDR1 is SNHLY and CDR2 is FYNNEI in the germline V gene. V lost 6 bases, J lost 3 bases, and 14 bases stayed unmatched. In DNA, the CDR3 is TGTGCCAGCAGCAATAGGGACCTGACAGGGGGTTACTATGGCTACACCTTC. It codes for CASSNRDLTGGYYGYTF.

The chain has TRBV5-1 and TRBJ2-7; D possibly corresponds to TRBD2 (6 bases). CDR3 length: 13 residues. The germline V gene encodes CDR1 SGHRS and CDR2 YFSETQ. V lost 4 bases and J 6 bases, leaving 14 bases between the germline ends. This CDR3 reads CASSGRVGGEQYF. Here the CDR3 DNA reads TGCGCCAGCAGCGGCCGCGTCGGGGGCGAGCAGTACTTC. Filled out from reference TRBV5-1 and TRBJ2-7, the complete variable domain reads KAGVTQTPRYLIKTRGQQVTLSCSPISGHRSVSWYQQTPGQGLQFLFEYFSETQRNKGNFPGRFSGRQFSNSRSEMNVSTLELGDSALYLCASSGRVGGEQYFGPGTRLTVT.

The genes are TRBV4-1 and TRBJ2-7; the D gene is possibly TRBD2 (6 bases). With 4 bases removed from V and 5 bases from J, the gap between germline ends came to 15 bases. The germline gives CDR1 MGHRA, CDR2 YSYEKL. The CDR3 extends over 14 amino acids. The CDR3: CASSRGNGRDEQYF. CDR3 nucleotides: TGCGCCAGCAGCCGCGGGAACGGTAGAGACGAGCAGTACTTC.

This chain uses TRBV19 with TRBJ2-5; 9 bases agree with TRBD1. Germline CDR1 LNHDA, CDR2 SQIVND (reference sequence). The V segment lost 5 bases and the J segment 4 bases; nucleotides outside the gene matches: 17. The CDR3 spans 18 residues. The CDR3: CASSSTIPRDRDRETQYF. The CDR3 DNA is TGTGCCAGTAGTTCGACGATCCCCCGGGACAGGGACCGAGAGACCCAGTACTTC.

The rearrangement joins TRBV2 to TRBJ1-2; D gene ambiguous. Trimming pared 8 bases from V and 0 bases from J, leaving 13 bases between. Germline V gene lookup returns CDR1 SNHLY and CDR2 FYNNEI. CDR3 length: 14 residues. The CDR3 nucleotides are TGTGCCAGCCGGGAGCGGGAGACTAACTATGGCTACACCTTC. It codes for CASRERETNYGYTF.

This chain connects TRBV7-8 to TRBJ1-1, with 10 nucleotides matching TRBD1. Germline CDR1 SGHVS, CDR2 FQNEAQ. V shed 5 bases, J shed 8 bases, and the junction held 11 bases outside the gene matches. The CDR3 has 15 residues. The CDR3 sequence is CASSGDGQGVREAFF. In DNA form, the CDR3 reads TGTGCCAGCAGCGGGGATGGACAGGGGGTGAGAGAAGCTTTCTTT.

This clone was picked up one time. The chain has TRBV12-3 or TRBV12-4 and TRBJ2-5; possible D gene TRBD2, 6 bases. The CDR3 consists of 13 residues. Trimming took off 8 bases at V and 7 bases at J, with 17 bases between the two ends. CDR3 bases: TGTGCCAGCGGACCCGGGACTCCGGGGACCCAGTACTTC. It specifies CASGPGTPGTQYF.

CDR3 sequence (DNA): TGTGCCAGCAGCCAAGGACAGGGCCGCAATCAGCCCCAGCATTTT. Translating gives CASSQGQGRNQPQHF. The chain couples TRBV7-8 to TRBJ1-5; the match to TRBD1 covers 8 bases. In germline, CDR1 is SGHVS, CDR2 FQNEAQ. V lost 5 bases and J lost 2; bases outside the gene matches: 5. CDR3 length: 15 residues.